The 27 T cell receptor beta chains reported below all come from one sample, sequenced in a study of lymphopenia after photon versus proton radiotherapy. Assay used: immunoSEQ multiplex PCR; TCRdb lists only in-frame clones, some missing. The sample includes 40,000 or so clones, over 75% of them seen just once. The sequencing here drew on peripheral blood, taken from a patient treated with photon-based radiotherapy. All receptors come from a man aged 35 to 55 with gastric cancer.

This chain joins TRBV2 and TRBJ2-6; no firm D call. Trimming removed 4 bases from V and 0 bases from J, with 7 bases in between. CDR1 SNHLY and CDR2 FYNNEI come from the germline V gene. CDR3 length equals 15 residues. The CDR3 reads CASSVTASGANVLTF. CDR3 DNA sequence: TGTGCCAGCAGTGTAACAGCCTCTGGGGCCAACGTCCTGACTTTC.

This chain connects TRBV4-1 to TRBJ1-2, with D uncertain. This CDR3 contains 12 residues. Germline CDR1 reads MGHRA; CDR2 reads YSYEKL. V was shortened by 0 bases and J by 8 bases, with 7 bases between the two germline ends. In DNA, the CDR3 is TGCGCCAGCAGCCAAGAGACCGGGGGCTACACCTTC. This codes for CASSQETGGYTF.

With regard to this clone: The sample holds other DNA sequences that translate to the same CDR3. V and J are TRBV7-9 and TRBJ2-7; 9 positions match TRBD1. Germline CDR1 is SEHNR and CDR2 is FQNEAQ (reference sequence). V lost 1 base to trimming and J lost 3 bases; unmatched junction nucleotides: 7. CDR3 size: 16 residues. CDR3 region: CASSLVSGTGRYEQYF. DNA for the CDR3: TGTGCCAGCAGCTTAGTCTCCGGGACAGGGCGCTACGAGCAGTACTTC.

The J gene is TRBJ1-2, the V gene TRBV21-1; TRBD1, as called in the table, went unchecked against the DNA. TRBV21-1 is marked as a pseudogene. There are 16 residues in the CDR3. CDR3 region: CASSKTGGPFYGGYTF. The CDR3 DNA is TGTGCCAGCAGCAAAACAGGGGGCCCGTTCTATGGTGGCTACACCTTC.

The chain links TRBV5-1 to TRBJ2-5; 7 nucleotides line up with TRBD2. In germline, CDR1 is SGHRS, CDR2 YFSETQ. The length of the CDR3 is 16 residues. The ends lost 1 base at V and 1 base at J; junction bases unmatched: 7. CDR3: CASSLPSGDPQETQYF. The CDR3 nucleotides read TGCGCCAGCAGCTTGCCGAGCGGGGATCCCCAAGAGACCCAGTACTTC.

The chain carries TRBV9 and TRBJ2-7; 7 bases are a match to TRBD1. With 0 bases clipped from V and 3 bases from J, the junction kept 6 bases outside the gene matches. Germline V gives CDR1 SGDLS, CDR2 YYNGEE. The CDR3 contains 15 residues. CDR3: CASSVEDRPYYEQYF. In DNA, the CDR3 is TGTGCCAGCAGCGTAGAGGACAGGCCCTACTACGAGCAGTACTTC.

The chain couples TRBV6-5 to TRBJ1-2; 8 bases match TRBD1. The CDR3 is made up of 16 amino acids. The V and J ends lost 0 bases and 8 bases, in that order; junction bases with no gene match: 11. CDR1 is MNHEY and CDR2 is SVGAGI in the germline V gene. The CDR3 spells CASSYSDRDPASGYTF. DNA for the CDR3: TGTGCCAGCAGTTACTCGGACAGGGACCCTGCGAGCGGCTACACCTTC.

The chain carries TRBV14 and TRBJ1-1; no definite D call. Germline CDR1 and CDR2: SGHDN and FVKESK. CDR3 length equals 14 residues. With 7 bases removed from V and 2 bases from J, the gap between germline ends came to 14 bases. CDR3 amino acids: CASTEVGSNTEAFF. The CDR3 DNA follows: TGTGCCAGCACGGAGGTGGGGAGCAACACTGAAGCTTTCTTT.

The chain employs TRBV7-2 and TRBJ2-2; D is uncertain. Germline V gene data show CDR1 as SGHTA and CDR2 as FQGNSA. The CDR3 consists of 13 residues. Deletions cut 2 bases from V and 3 bases from J, with 4 bases between. CDR3 residues: CASSLQYTGELFF. The CDR3 coding sequence is TGTGCCAGCAGCTTACAGTACACCGGGGAGCTGTTTTTT.

This clone appeared a few times. J is TRBJ2-7 and V is TRBV5-1, with a possible D match to TRBD2 (5 bases). The germline CDR1 and CDR2 sequences are SGHRS and YFSETQ. This CDR3 comprises 13 residues. Trimming removed 2 bases from V and 0 bases from J, with 6 bases in between. The CDR3 region is CASSLLVSYEQYF. DNA of the CDR3: TGCGCCAGCAGCTTACTAGTCTCCTACGAGCAGTACTTC.

Concerning this clone: Mismatch with germline at one junction end may stem from a read error. The rearrangement joins TRBV4-2 to TRBJ2-7; D might be TRBD1 or TRBD2, each matching 6 bases. Germline values: CDR1 LGHNA, CDR2 YNFKEQ. The CDR3 covers 16 residues. The CDR3 reads CASSEDLPGAGYEQYF. The CDR3 DNA follows: TGTGCCAGCAGCGAAGACCTTCCAGGGGCGGGATACGAGCAGTACTTC.

V is TRBV7-9 and J is TRBJ1-1; 9 positions agree with TRBD1. CDR3 size: 12 residues. The ends lost 5 bases at V and 10 bases at J; junction bases unmatched: 5. From germline, CDR1 is SEHNR and CDR2 FQNEAQ (reference sequence). In nucleotides, the CDR3 is TGTGCCAGCAGCACGGGACAGGGACGAGCTTTCTTT. It is translated as CASSTGQGRAFF. The full variable domain, completed using reference TRBV7-9 and TRBJ1-1, is DTGVSQNPRHKITKRGQNVTFRCDPISEHNRLYWYRQTLGQGPEFLTYFQNEAQLEKSRLLSDRFSAERPKGSFSTLEIQRTEQGDSAMYLCASSTGQGRAFFGQGTRLTVV.

The J gene is TRBJ2-2, the V gene TRBV5-6; 8 bases are a match to TRBD2. The V segment lost 3 bases and the J segment 6 bases; nucleotides outside the gene matches: 16. The CDR3 loop spans 18 amino acids. CDR1 SGHDT and CDR2 YYEEEE come from the germline V gene. The CDR3 protein is CASSSLKRGSFLPGELFF. In nucleotides, the CDR3 is TGTGCCAGCAGCTCCTTGAAGCGGGGGTCGTTCCTCCCCGGGGAGCTGTTTTTT.

V and J are TRBV5-1 and TRBJ2-1; no firm D call. Trimming shortened V by 1 base and J by 5 bases, and 10 bases separated the two germline ends. Germline CDR1 is SGHRS and CDR2 is YFSETQ. The CDR3 extends over 14 amino acids. The CDR3 DNA reads TGCGCCAGCAGCTTGTGGGGTTCCAACAATGAGCAGTTCTTC. Amino acids: CASSLWGSNNEQFF.

The chain recombines TRBV18 with TRBJ1-1, with a weak D call TRBD1 (5 bases). The V end was cut by 1 base, the J end by 7 bases, with 10 bases between. This CDR3 has 13 residues. In germline, CDR1 is KGHSH, CDR2 LQKENI. DNA of the CDR3: TGTGCCAGCTCACCACGGGGCAGAAGTGAAGCTTTCTTT. Translated: CASSPRGRSEAFF.

In this sample, this clone turned up a few times. The chain joins TRBV30 to TRBJ2-7; the D gene could be TRBD1 or TRBD2 (6 bases each). The germline CDR1 and CDR2 sequences are GTSNPN and SVGIG (reference sequence). Trimming shortened V by 4 bases and J by 3 bases, and 10 bases separated the two germline ends. The CDR3 extends over 12 amino acids. The CDR3 DNA is TGTGCCTGGACCCGGGGGCTCTACGAGCAGTACTTC. It codes for CAWTRGLYEQYF.

V is TRBV6-1 and J is TRBJ2-3; D ambiguous. V dropped 1 base and J dropped 8 bases, with 13 bases sitting between them. CDR1 and CDR2 (germline): MNHNS, SASEGT. The length of the CDR3 is 14 residues. CDR3 sequence (DNA): TGTGCCAGCAGTGAAGATCCCCGGATCGTTACGCAGTATTTT. This translates into CASSEDPRIVTQYF.

The chain links TRBV4-3 to TRBJ2-1; the match to TRBD2 covers 8 bases. The CDR3 runs to 16 residues. In germline, CDR1 is LGHNA, CDR2 YSLEER. The trim removed 0 bases at V and 6 bases at J, leaving 7 bases unmatched. CDR3 bases: TGCGCCAGCAGCCAAGATTCTAAAACTAGCGGCAATGAGCAGTTCTTC. Its translation: CASSQDSKTSGNEQFF.

V usage is TRBV4-1 and J usage is TRBJ2-1; D remains ambiguous. This CDR3 comprises 15 residues. The V end lost 0 bases, the J end lost 6 bases, and 12 bases lay between the germline ends. Germline CDR1 and CDR2: MGHRA and YSYEKL. As DNA, the CDR3 is TGCGCCAGCAGCCAAGATACTGGATTTCGCAATGAGCAGTTCTTC. Protein sequence: CASSQDTGFRNEQFF.

The chain joins TRBV30 to TRBJ1-3, with D possibly matching TRBD1 (6 bases). Trimming stripped 5 bases from V and 2 bases from J, with 19 bases between. CDR1 GTSNPN and CDR2 SVGIG come from the germline V gene (reference sequence). CDR3 length: 16 residues. In nucleotides, the CDR3 is TGTGCCTGGGGCCTCCTCGGGGGGGCCGCTGGAAACACCATATATTTT. It specifies CAWGLLGGAAGNTIYF.

V usage is TRBV14 and J usage is TRBJ2-3; maybe TRBD1 (5 bases). Trimming pared 1 base from V and 2 bases from J, leaving 7 bases between. The V gene's germline CDR1 is SGHDN and CDR2 FVKESK. The CDR3 extends over 14 amino acids. CDR3 nucleotides: TGTGCCAGCAGCCAAGGGACATTCACAGATACGCAGTATTTT. This gives the protein CASSQGTFTDTQYF.

The rearrangement links TRBV20-1 to TRBJ1-2; perhaps TRBD1 as D (6 bases). CDR3 length: 11 amino acids. The germline gives CDR1 DFQATT, CDR2 SNEGSKA (reference sequence). With 5 bases removed from V and 11 bases from J, the gap between germline ends came to 15 bases. CDR3 region: CSARRQDLYTF. The CDR3 nucleotides are TGCAGTGCTCGAAGACAGGACCTTTACACCTTC.

The CDR3 bases are TGTGCCAGCAGGGAGCGGACCCCTCCTGGGGCCAACGTCCTGACTTTC. This gives the protein CASRERTPPGANVLTF. The V and J genes are TRBV21-1 and TRBJ2-6; TRBD2 was called by the table and not checked on the DNA. TRBV21-1 is described as a pseudogene. There are 16 residues in the CDR3.

CDR3 nucleotides: TGTGCCAGCAGCCGTGCCGGGACTAGCGAGAATGAGCAGTTCTTC. Protein: CASSRAGTSENEQFF. The chain uses TRBV7-6 and TRBJ2-1; 10 bases map to TRBD2. The V gene's germline CDR1 is SGHVS and CDR2 FNYEAQ. This CDR3 comprises 15 residues. The V segment lost 5 bases and the J segment 7 bases; nucleotides outside the gene matches: 8.

This clone appeared once. The chain employs TRBV5-6 and TRBJ1-4, with D uncertain. Germline V gene sequence: CDR1 SGHDT, CDR2 YYEEEE. The V and J ends lost 0 bases and 6 bases respectively, with 12 bases between them. The CDR3 length is 15 residues. The CDR3 nucleotides are TGTGCCAGCAGCTTGGGCATGGACTGGGATGAAAAACTGTTTTTT. This codes for CASSLGMDWDEKLFF.

In this sample, this clone turned up once. The chain links TRBV7-9 to TRBJ2-3; perhaps TRBD2 as D (5 bases). Trimming shortened V by 2 bases and J by 1 base, and 7 bases separated the two germline ends. The V gene's germline CDR1 is SEHNR and CDR2 FQNEAQ (reference sequence). The CDR3 length is 14 residues. This CDR3 is CASSLSRGTDTQYF. The CDR3 DNA follows: TGTGCCAGCAGCTTATCGCGGGGCACAGATACGCAGTATTTT.

CDR3 sequence: CASSYGTGGRNEQFF. The CDR3 DNA reads as TGTGCCAGCAGTTACGGGACAGGGGGCCGCAATGAGCAGTTCTTC. The chain joins TRBV6-6 to TRBJ2-1, with 12 bases matching TRBD1. This CDR3 has 15 residues. Germline CDR1 and CDR2: MNHNY and SVGAGI (reference sequence). V was pared by 2 bases and J by 6 bases, with 2 bases of the junction left unmatched.